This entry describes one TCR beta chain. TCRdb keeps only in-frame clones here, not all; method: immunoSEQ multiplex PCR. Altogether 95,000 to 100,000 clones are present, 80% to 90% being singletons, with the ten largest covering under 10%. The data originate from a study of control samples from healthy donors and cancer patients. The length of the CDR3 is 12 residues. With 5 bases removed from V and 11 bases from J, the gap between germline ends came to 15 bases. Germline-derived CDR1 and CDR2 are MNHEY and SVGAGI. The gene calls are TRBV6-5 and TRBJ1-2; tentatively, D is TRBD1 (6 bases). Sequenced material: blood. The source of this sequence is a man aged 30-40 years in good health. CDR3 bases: TGTGCCAGCAGTCCTAGGCCAGGGGATTACACCTTC. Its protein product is CASSPRPGDYTF.